Described below is a single TCR beta chain sequence and its context. Its specificity is unknown. Terminally differentiated effector memory CD45RA+ cells were excluded from the naive CD8 cells, which were CD45RO-negative and positively selected for CCR7. Method: immunoSEQ multiplex PCR; TCRdb's copy keeps in-frame clones and lacks some. The sample lists about 680,000 clones; 92% were seen once. The entry originates in a study of shared clonotypes between healthy human individuals. Study-level information: A donor's plate count was three for CD4 naive and three for CD4 memory; CD8 naive had two and CD8 memory one. Whole-study findings and limits: Non-shared clonotypes were found to have lower generation probabilities than the clonotypes that were shared by all four of the sorted-subset donors. Richness estimates generally favored naive over memory subsets.

V gave up 1 base and J gave up 6 bases; unmatched junction bases: 12. Looked up from germline, CDR1 is LGHNA and CDR2 is YSLEER. The CDR3 sequence is 16 residues long. This chain links TRBV4-3 with TRBJ2-7; 7 nucleotides agree with TRBD1. The source of this sequence is a young man in good health. The specimen was naive CD8+ T cells sorted from blood. CDR3 amino acids: CASSQVFERDSTEQYF. DNA for the CDR3: TGCGCCAGCAGCCAAGTCTTTGAACGGGACAGTACCGAGCAGTACTTC.